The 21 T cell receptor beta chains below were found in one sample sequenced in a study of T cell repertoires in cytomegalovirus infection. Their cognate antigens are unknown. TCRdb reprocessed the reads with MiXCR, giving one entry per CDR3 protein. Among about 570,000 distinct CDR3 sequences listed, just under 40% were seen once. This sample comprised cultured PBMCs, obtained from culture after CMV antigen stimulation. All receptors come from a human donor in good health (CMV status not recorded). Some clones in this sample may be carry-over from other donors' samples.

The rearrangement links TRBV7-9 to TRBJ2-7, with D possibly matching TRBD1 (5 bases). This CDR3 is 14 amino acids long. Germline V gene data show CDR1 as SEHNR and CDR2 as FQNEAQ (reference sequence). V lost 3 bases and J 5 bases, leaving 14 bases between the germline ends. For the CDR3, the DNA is TGTGCCAGCAGCTTTCTGGCAGGGATCCACGAGCAGTACTTC. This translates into CASSFLAGIHEQYF.

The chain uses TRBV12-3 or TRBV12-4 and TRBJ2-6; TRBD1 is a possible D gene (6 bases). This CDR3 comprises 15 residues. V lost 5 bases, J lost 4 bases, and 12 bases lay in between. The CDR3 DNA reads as TGTGCCAGCAGTGGGGGCTTTGAGGGGGCCAACGTCCTGACTTTC. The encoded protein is CASSGGFEGANVLTF.

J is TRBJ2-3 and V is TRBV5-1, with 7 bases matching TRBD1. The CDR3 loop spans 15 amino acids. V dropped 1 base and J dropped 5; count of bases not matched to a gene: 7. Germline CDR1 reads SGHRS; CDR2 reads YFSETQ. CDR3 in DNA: TGCGCCAGCAGCTTGATTCCGGGACAGATAGATACGCAGTATTTT. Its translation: CASSLIPGQIDTQYF.

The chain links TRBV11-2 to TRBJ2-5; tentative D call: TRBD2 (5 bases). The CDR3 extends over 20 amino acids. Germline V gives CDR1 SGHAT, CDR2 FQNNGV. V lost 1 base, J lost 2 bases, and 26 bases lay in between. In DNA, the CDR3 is TGTGCCAGCAGCTTAGCCCCACTAAGCGGAGCCGTCCGGGTGCAAGAGACCCAGTACTTC. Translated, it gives CASSLAPLSGAVRVQETQYF.

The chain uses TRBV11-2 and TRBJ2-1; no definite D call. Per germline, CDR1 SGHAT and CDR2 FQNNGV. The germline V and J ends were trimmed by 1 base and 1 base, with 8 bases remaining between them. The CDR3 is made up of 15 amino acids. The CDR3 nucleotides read TGTGCCAGCAGCTTAGTGGTCAGATCCTACAATGAGCAGTTCTTC. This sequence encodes CASSLVVRSYNEQFF.

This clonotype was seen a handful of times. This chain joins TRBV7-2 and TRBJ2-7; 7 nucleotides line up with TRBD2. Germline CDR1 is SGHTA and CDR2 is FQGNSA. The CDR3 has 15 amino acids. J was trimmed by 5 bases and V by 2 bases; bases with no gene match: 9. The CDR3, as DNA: TGTGCCAGCAGCTTACTTGCCAGCGGGATTGACGAGCAGTACTTC. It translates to CASSLLASGIDEQYF.

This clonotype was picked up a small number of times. In DNA form, the CDR3 reads TGTGCCAGCAGTTACTCGGACCTCAGGGGGCGCCCCGACGAGCAGTACTTC. It specifies CASSYSDLRGRPDEQYF. The V gene is TRBV6-2 or TRBV6-3, the J gene TRBJ2-7; 8 bases are shared with TRBD1. Germline trimming cut 0 bases from V and 5 bases from J; bases unmatched to any gene: 12. The germline gives CDR1 MNHEY, CDR2 SVGEGT. CDR3 length equals 17 residues.

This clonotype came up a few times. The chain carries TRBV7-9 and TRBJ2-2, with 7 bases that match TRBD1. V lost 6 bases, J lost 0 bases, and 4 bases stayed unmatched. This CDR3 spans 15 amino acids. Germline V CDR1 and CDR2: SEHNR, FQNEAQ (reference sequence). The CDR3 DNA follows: TGTGCCAGCAGACTTGACAGGGCGAACACCGGGGAGCTGTTTTTT. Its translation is CASRLDRANTGELFF.

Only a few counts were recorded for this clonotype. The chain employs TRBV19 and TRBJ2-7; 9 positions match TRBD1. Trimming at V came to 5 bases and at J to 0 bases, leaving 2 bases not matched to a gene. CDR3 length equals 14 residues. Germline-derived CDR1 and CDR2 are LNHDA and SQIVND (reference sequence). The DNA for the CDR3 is TGTGCCAGTAGTCCGACAGGGGGCTCCTACGAGCAGTACTTC. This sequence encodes CASSPTGGSYEQYF.

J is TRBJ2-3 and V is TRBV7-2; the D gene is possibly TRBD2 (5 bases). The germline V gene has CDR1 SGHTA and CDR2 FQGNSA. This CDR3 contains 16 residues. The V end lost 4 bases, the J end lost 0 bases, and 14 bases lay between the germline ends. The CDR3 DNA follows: TGTGCCAGCAGCTATCTAGCCTTATCTAGCACAGATACGCAGTATTTT. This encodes CASSYLALSSTDTQYF.

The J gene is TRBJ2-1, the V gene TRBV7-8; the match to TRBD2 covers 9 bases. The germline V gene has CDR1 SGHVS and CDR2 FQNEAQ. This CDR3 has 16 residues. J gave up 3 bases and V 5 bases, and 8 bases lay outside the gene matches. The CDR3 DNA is TGTGCCAGCAGCGTGGGTGCGCGGGGGGGCTACAATGAGCAGTTCTTC. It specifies CASSVGARGGYNEQFF.

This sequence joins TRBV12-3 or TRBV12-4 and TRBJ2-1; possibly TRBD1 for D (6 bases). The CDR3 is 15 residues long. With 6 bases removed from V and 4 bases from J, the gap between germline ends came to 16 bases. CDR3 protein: CASSPGQQSYNEQFF. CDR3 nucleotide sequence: TGTGCCAGCAGCCCAGGACAGCAGAGTTACAATGAGCAGTTCTTC.

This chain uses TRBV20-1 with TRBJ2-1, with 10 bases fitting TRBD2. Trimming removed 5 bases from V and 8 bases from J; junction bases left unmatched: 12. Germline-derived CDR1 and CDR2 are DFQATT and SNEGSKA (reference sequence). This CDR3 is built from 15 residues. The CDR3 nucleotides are TGCAGTGCTCGTCTAGCGGGGGAGGGGAGGGATGAGCAGTTCTTC. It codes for CSARLAGEGRDEQFF.

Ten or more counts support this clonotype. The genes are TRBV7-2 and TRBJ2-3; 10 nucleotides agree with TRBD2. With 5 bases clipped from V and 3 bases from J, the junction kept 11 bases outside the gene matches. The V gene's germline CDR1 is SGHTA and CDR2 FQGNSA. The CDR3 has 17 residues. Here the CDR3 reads CASSRSPSGGITDTQYF. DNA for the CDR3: TGTGCCAGCAGCCGCTCCCCTAGCGGGGGTATAACAGATACGCAGTATTTT.

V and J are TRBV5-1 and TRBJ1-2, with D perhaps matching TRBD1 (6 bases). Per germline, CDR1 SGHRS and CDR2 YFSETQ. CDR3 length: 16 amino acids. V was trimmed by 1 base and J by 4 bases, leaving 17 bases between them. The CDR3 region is CASSLPEDRLPYGYTF. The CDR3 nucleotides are TGCGCCAGCAGCTTGCCCGAGGACAGATTGCCCTATGGCTACACCTTC.

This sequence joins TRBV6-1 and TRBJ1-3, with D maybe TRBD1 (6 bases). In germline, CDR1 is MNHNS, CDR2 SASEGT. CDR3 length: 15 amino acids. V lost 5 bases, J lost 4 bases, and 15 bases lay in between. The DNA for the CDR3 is TGTGCCAGCAGTCACCCACCGGGACAAGGAAACACCATATATTTT. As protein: CASSHPPGQGNTIYF.

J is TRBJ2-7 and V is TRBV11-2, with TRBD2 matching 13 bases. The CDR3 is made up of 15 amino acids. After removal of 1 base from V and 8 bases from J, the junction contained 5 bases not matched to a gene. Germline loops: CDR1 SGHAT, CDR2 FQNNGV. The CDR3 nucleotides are TGTGCCAGCAGCTTAGCCGGGACTAGCGGGGAGCAGCAGTACTTC. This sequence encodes CASSLAGTSGEQQYF. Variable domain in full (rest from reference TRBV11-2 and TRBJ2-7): EAGVAQSPRYKIIEKRQSVAFWCNPISGHATLYWYQQILGQGPKLLIQFQNNGVVDDSQLPKDRFSAERLKGVDSTLKIQPAKLEDSAVYLCASSLAGTSGEQQYFGPGTRLTVT.

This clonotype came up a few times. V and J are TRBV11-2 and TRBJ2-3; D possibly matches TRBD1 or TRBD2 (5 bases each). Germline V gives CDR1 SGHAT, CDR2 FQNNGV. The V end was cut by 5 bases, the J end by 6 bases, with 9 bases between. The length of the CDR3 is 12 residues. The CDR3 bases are TGTGCCAGCAGCCACGAGGGGGATACGCAGTATTTT. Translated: CASSHEGDTQYF. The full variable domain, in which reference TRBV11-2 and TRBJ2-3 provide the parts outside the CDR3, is EAGVAQSPRYKIIEKRQSVAFWCNPISGHATLYWYQQILGQGPKLLIQFQNNGVVDDSQLPKDRFSAERLKGVDSTLKIQPAKLEDSAVYLCASSHEGDTQYFGPGTRLTVL.

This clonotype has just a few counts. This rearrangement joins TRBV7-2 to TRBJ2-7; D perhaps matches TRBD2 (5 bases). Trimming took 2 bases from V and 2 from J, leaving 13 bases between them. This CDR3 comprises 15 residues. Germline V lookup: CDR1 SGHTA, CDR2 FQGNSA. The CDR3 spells CASSLSGVGTYEQYF. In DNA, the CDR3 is TGTGCCAGCAGCTTAAGCGGCGTAGGAACCTACGAGCAGTACTTC.

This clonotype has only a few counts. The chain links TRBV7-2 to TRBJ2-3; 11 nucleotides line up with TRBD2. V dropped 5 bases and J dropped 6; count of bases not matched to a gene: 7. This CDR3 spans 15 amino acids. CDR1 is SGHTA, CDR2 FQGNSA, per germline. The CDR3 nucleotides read TGTGCCAGCAGCCCGTTAGCGGGAGGGTTGGATACGCAGTATTTT. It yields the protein CASSPLAGGLDTQYF.

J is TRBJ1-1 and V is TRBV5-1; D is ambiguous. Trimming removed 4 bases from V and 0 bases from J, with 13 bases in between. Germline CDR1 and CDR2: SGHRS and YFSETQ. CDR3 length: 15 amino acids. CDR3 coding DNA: TGCGCCAGCAGCGAGGGAATGAACATGAACACTGAAGCTTTCTTT. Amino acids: CASSEGMNMNTEAFF.